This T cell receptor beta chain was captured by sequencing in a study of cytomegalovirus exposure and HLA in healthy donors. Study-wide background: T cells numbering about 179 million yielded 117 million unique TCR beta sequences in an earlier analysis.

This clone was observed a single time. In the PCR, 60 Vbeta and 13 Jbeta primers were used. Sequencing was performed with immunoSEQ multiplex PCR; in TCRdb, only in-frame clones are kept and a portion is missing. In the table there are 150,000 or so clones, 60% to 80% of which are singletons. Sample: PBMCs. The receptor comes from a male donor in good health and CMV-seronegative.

This CDR3 reads CASSSTGTGINQPQHF. The CDR3 DNA sequence: TGTGCCAGCAGCTCAACCGGGACAGGAATCAATCAGCCCCAGCATTTT. The V call is TRBV5-5, the J call TRBJ1-5, with 8 bases fitting TRBD1. CDR3 length: 16 amino acids. The ends lost 3 bases at V and 3 bases at J; junction bases unmatched: 8. Germline values: CDR1 SGHKS, CDR2 YYEKEE (reference sequence).